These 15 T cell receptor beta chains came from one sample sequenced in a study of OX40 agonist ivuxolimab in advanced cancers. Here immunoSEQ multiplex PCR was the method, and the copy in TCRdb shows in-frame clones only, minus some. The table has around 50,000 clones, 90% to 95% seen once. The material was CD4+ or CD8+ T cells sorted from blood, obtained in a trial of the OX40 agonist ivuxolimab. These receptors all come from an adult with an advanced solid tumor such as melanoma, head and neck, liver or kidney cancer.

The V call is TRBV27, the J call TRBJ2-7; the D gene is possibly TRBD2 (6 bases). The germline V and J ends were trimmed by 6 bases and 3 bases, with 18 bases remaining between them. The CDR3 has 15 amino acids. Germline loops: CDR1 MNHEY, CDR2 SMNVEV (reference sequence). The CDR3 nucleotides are TGTGCCAGCAGATCCCCCGCGGGAAAGAGCTACGAGCAGTACTTC. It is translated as CASRSPAGKSYEQYF.

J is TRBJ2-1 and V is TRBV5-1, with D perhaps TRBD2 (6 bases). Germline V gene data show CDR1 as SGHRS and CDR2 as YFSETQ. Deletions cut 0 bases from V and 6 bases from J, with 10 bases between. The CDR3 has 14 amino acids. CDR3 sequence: CASSLAGVTNEQFF. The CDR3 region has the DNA TGCGCCAGCAGCTTGGCGGGAGTTACCAATGAGCAGTTCTTC.

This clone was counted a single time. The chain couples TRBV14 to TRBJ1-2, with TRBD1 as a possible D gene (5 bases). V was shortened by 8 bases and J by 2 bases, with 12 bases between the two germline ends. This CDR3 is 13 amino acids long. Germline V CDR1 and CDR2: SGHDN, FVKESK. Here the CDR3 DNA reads TGTGCCAGCGGGGGACCGATGAACTATGGCTACACCTTC. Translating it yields CASGGPMNYGYTF.

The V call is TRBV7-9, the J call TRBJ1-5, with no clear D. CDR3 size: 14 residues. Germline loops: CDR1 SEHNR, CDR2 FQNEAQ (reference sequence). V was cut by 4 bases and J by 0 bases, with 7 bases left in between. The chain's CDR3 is CASSSDYSNQPQHF. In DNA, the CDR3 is TGTGCCAGCAGCTCAGATTATAGCAATCAGCCCCAGCATTTT.

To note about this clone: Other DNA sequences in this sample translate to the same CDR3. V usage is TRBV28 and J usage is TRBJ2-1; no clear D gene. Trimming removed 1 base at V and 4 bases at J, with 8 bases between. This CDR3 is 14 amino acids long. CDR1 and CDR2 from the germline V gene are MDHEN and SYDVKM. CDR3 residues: CASSLSGVYNEQFF. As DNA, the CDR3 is TGTGCCAGCAGTTTATCAGGTGTATACAATGAGCAGTTCTTC.

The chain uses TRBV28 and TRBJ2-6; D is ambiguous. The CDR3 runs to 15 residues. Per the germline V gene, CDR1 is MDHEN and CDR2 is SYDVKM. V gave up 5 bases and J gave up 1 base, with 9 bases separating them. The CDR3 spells CASSPRGSGANVLTF. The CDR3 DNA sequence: TGTGCCAGCAGTCCTCGTGGATCTGGGGCCAACGTCCTGACTTTC.

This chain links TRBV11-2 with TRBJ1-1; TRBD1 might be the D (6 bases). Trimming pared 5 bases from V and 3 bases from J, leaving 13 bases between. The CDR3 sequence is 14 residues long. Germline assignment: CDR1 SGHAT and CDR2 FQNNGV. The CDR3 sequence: CASSRRQADTEAFF. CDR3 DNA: TGTGCCAGCAGCCGAAGACAGGCGGACACTGAAGCTTTCTTT.

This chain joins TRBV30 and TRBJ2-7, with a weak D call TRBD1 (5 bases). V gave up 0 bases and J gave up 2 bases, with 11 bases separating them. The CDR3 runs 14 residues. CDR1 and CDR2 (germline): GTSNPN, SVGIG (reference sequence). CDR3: CAWSVGQGPYEQYF. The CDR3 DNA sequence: TGTGCCTGGAGTGTAGGTCAGGGCCCCTACGAGCAGTACTTC. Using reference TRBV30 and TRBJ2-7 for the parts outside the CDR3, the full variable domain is SQTIHQWPATLVQPVGSPLSLECTVEGTSNPNLYWYRQAAGRGLQLLFYSVGIGQISSEVPQNLSASRPQDRQFILSSKKLLLSDSGFYLCAWSVGQGPYEQYFGPGTRLTVT.

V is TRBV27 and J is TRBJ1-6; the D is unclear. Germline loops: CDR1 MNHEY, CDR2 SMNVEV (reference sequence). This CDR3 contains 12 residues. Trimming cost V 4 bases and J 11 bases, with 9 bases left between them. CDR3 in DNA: TGTGCCAGCAGTTCCTATCCAGCACCCCTCCACTTT. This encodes CASSSYPAPLHF.

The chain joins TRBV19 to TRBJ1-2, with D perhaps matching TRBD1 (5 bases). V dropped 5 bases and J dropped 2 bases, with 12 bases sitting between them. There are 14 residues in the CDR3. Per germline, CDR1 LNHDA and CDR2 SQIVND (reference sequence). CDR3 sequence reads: CASSPGDGNYGYTF. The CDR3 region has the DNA TGTGCCAGTAGTCCCGGGGACGGAAACTATGGCTACACCTTC.

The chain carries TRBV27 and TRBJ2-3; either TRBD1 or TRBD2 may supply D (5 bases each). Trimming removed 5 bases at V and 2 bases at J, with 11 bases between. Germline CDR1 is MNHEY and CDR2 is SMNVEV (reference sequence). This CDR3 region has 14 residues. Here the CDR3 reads CASSPGAVTDTQYF. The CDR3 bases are TGTGCCAGCAGTCCCGGGGCAGTCACAGATACGCAGTATTTT.

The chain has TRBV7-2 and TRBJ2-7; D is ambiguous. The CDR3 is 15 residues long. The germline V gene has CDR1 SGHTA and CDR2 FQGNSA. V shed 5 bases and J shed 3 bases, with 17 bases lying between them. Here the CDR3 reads CASSAAYSKHYEQYF. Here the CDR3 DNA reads TGTGCCAGCAGCGCCGCCTATAGCAAGCACTACGAGCAGTACTTC.

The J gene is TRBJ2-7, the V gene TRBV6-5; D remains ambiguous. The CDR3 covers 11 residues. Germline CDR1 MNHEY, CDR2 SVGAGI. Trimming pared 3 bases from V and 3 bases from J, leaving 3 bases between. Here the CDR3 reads CASSYNYEQYF. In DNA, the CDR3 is TGTGCCAGCAGTTATAACTACGAGCAGTACTTC.

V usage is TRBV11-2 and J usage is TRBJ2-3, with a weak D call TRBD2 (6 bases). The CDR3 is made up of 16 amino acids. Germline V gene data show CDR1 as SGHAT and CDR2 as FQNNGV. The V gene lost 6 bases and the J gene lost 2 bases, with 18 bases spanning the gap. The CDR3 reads CASRFLGGAVTDTQYF. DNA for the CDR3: TGTGCCAGCAGGTTCTTGGGCGGGGCTGTCACAGATACGCAGTATTTT.

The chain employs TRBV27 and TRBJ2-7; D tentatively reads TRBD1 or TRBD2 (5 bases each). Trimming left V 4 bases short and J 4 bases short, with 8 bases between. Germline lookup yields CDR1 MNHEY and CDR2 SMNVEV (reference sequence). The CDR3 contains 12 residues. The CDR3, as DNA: TGTGCCAGCAGTTGGGACGGATACGAGCAGTACTTC. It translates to CASSWDGYEQYF.